The 24 T cell receptor beta chains reported below all come from one sample, sequenced in a study of blood T cell repertoires in COVID-19. This table comes from immunoSEQ multiplex PCR, and its TCRdb copy is limited to in-frame clones, with some not included. The sample contains about 120,000 clones, around 89% of which appear only once. Sequencing was carried out using peripheral blood. These receptors all come from a woman between 55 and 75 years old with COVID-19, enrolled during active disease.

V is TRBV30 and J is TRBJ1-6, with 7 bases lining up with TRBD1. CDR1 GTSNPN and CDR2 SVGIG come from the germline V gene (reference sequence). CDR3 size: 12 residues. The ends lost 4 bases at V and 10 bases at J; junction bases unmatched: 4. In DNA, the CDR3 is TGTGCCTGGAACCCACAGGGGTCACCCCTCCACTTT. Amino acids: CAWNPQGSPLHF.

This rearrangement joins TRBV19 to TRBJ1-5; 7 bases are a match to TRBD1. CDR3 length: 15 amino acids. The germline V gene encodes CDR1 LNHDA and CDR2 SQIVND (reference sequence). The V segment lost 5 bases and the J segment 0 bases; nucleotides outside the gene matches: 4. CDR3 loop: CASSWTGDSNQPQHF. CDR3 bases: TGTGCCAGTAGTTGGACAGGAGATAGCAATCAGCCCCAGCATTTT.

The J gene is TRBJ2-3, the V gene TRBV6-5; TRBD1 matches 8 bases. With 6 bases clipped from V and 5 bases from J, the junction kept 10 bases outside the gene matches. The germline V gene has CDR1 MNHEY and CDR2 SVGAGI. The CDR3 is made up of 15 amino acids. CDR3 region: CASSRDRSRGDTQYF. DNA of the CDR3: TGTGCCAGCAGCCGGGACAGGAGTCGGGGAGATACGCAGTATTTT.

The CDR3 loop is CASAWGQGALGYGYTF. The CDR3 DNA reads as TGTGCCAGCGCATGGGGACAGGGGGCTCTTGGATATGGCTACACCTTC. The chain recombines TRBV27 with TRBJ1-2; 12 bases are shared with TRBD1. This CDR3 comprises 16 residues. V trimming: 8 bases; J trimming: 5 bases; junction bases outside the gene matches: 12. Germline assignment: CDR1 MNHEY and CDR2 SMNVEV (reference sequence).

The chain is built from TRBV19 and TRBJ2-6, with D unresolved. This CDR3 spans 15 amino acids. V was shortened by 1 base and J by 0 bases, with 4 bases between the two germline ends. Germline CDR1 reads LNHDA; CDR2 reads SQIVND (reference sequence). The CDR3, as DNA: TGTGCCAGTAGTATAGCCCACTCTGGGGCCAACGTCCTGACTTTC. Residues: CASSIAHSGANVLTF. Based on the CDR3 plus reference TRBV19 and TRBJ2-6, the full variable domain is DGGITQSPKYLFRKEGQNVTLSCEQNLNHDAMYWYRQDPGQGLRLIYYSQIVNDFQKGDIAEGYSVSREKKESFPLTVTSAQKNPTAFYLCASSIAHSGANVLTFGAGSRLTVL.

CDR3 amino acids: CASSVDGTGDSTDTQYF. The DNA of the CDR3 is TGTGCCAGCAGCGTAGATGGGACAGGGGACAGCACAGATACGCAGTATTTT. The V gene is TRBV9, the J gene TRBJ2-3; 10 nucleotides match TRBD1. The V gene's germline CDR1 is SGDLS and CDR2 YYNGEE. V shed 0 bases, J shed 0 bases, and the junction held 4 bases outside the gene matches. The CDR3 sequence is 17 residues long.

V and J are TRBV5-6 and TRBJ2-7, with 10 bases fitting TRBD1. CDR3 size: 15 residues. Trimming removed 5 bases from V and 6 bases from J; junction bases left unmatched: 11. CDR1 is SGHDT, CDR2 YYEEEE, per germline. As DNA, the CDR3 is TGTGCCAGCAGAGGACTAGGGACAGGGGCGGTCGAGCAGTACTTC. Protein sequence: CASRGLGTGAVEQYF. Variable domain in full (rest from reference TRBV5-6 and TRBJ2-7): DAGVTQSPTHLIKTRGQQVTLRCSPKSGHDTVSWYQQALGQGPQFIFQYYEEEERQRGNFPDRFSGHQFPNYSSELNVNALLLGDSALYLCASRGLGTGAVEQYFGPGTRLTVT.

This sequence joins TRBV5-4 and TRBJ2-1, with a weak D call TRBD2 (6 bases). Deletions cut 0 bases from V and 6 bases from J, with 10 bases between. The germline V gene has CDR1 SGHNT and CDR2 YYREEE (reference sequence). This CDR3 is built from 14 residues. CDR3 nucleotides: TGTGCCAGCAGCTTGGGACTAGAGGCCAATGAGCAGTTCTTC. Protein: CASSLGLEANEQFF.

The chain is built from TRBV4-1 and TRBJ1-4; D uncertain. Germline CDR1 and CDR2: MGHRA and YSYEKL. This CDR3 is built from 15 residues. Trimming pared 4 bases from V and 0 bases from J, leaving 9 bases between. CDR3 DNA sequence: TGCGCCAGCAGCCGAGGCCCTGCAACTAATGAAAAACTGTTTTTT. It codes for CASSRGPATNEKLFF.

This clone was seen just once. V usage is TRBV13 and J usage is TRBJ2-5; perhaps TRBD2 as D (5 bases). With 0 bases removed from V and 6 bases from J, the gap between germline ends came to 14 bases. CDR1 PRHDT and CDR2 FYEKMQ come from the germline V gene (reference sequence). The length of the CDR3 is 15 residues. The CDR3 DNA sequence: TGTGCCAGCAGCTTAGGCGACGGGGAAGCCCAGACCCAGTACTTC. This gives the protein CASSLGDGEAQTQYF.

The chain recombines TRBV19 with TRBJ1-5, with 10 bases lining up with TRBD1. Germline loops: CDR1 LNHDA, CDR2 SQIVND (reference sequence). After removal of 7 bases from V and 5 bases from J, the junction contained 8 bases not matched to a gene. The CDR3 runs to 15 residues. The CDR3 loop reads CASTFTGQGDQPQHF. The CDR3 DNA is TGTGCCAGTACCTTTACAGGACAGGGGGATCAGCCCCAGCATTTT.

V gene TRBV2 combines with J gene TRBJ2-3, with D uncertain. V lost 2 bases, J lost 2 bases, and 8 bases lay in between. Germline CDR1 is SNHLY and CDR2 is FYNNEI. This CDR3 is 14 amino acids long. CDR3 coding DNA: TGTGCCAGCAGTGAATCAGTGAACACAGATACGCAGTATTTT. It codes for CASSESVNTDTQYF.

The rearrangement joins TRBV2 to TRBJ1-1; weak D call: TRBD1 (6 bases). The V gene's germline CDR1 is SNHLY and CDR2 FYNNEI. The CDR3 length is 13 residues. Trimming removed 4 bases from V and 5 bases from J, with 11 bases in between. The DNA for the CDR3 is TGTGCCAGCAGTGGCACAGGGTGGACTGAAGCTTTCTTT. Amino acid sequence: CASSGTGWTEAFF.

The chain recombines TRBV5-1 with TRBJ2-5, with 9 bases lining up with TRBD1. This CDR3 is built from 13 residues. Germline CDR1 is SGHRS and CDR2 is YFSETQ. With 3 bases clipped from V and 3 bases from J, the junction kept 0 bases outside the gene matches. CDR3 DNA: TGCGCCAGCAGCTGGACAGGGGAAGAGACCCAGTACTTC. It specifies CASSWTGEETQYF.

This clone is a singleton in its sample. This chain links TRBV7-3 with TRBJ2-3; 10 bases map to TRBD2. V was pared by 4 bases and J by 7 bases, with 11 bases of the junction left unmatched. This CDR3 contains 16 residues. Germline V gene sequence: CDR1 SGHTA, CDR2 FQGTGA. The CDR3 coding sequence is TGTGCCAGCAGCTCACCTAGCGGGGGACCCTCTTATACGCAGTATTTT. This codes for CASSSPSGGPSYTQYF.

This chain joins TRBV18 and TRBJ2-7; TRBD1 matches at 9 bases. This CDR3 contains 14 residues. V lost 2 bases to trimming and J lost 6 bases; unmatched junction nucleotides: 5. Germline V gene data show CDR1 as KGHSH and CDR2 as LQKENI. The DNA for the CDR3 is TGTGCCAGCTCACCAAGGGGACAGGGCGCCGAGCAGTACTTC. It yields the protein CASSPRGQGAEQYF.

The genes are TRBV5-4 and TRBJ2-3; unclear D gene. CDR1 and CDR2 (germline): SGHNT, YYREEE (reference sequence). This CDR3 has 13 residues. The V end was cut by 3 bases, the J end by 4 bases, with 9 bases between. The CDR3 sequence is CASSYFPSDTQYF. The CDR3 DNA follows: TGTGCCAGCAGCTACTTCCCCTCAGATACGCAGTATTTT.

The rearrangement links TRBV5-1 to TRBJ1-2; D unclear. V lost 3 bases and J 4 bases, leaving 16 bases between the germline ends. Germline V gives CDR1 SGHRS, CDR2 YFSETQ. The CDR3 runs 15 residues. This CDR3 is CASSSGSSSVYGYTF. The CDR3 nucleotides read TGCGCCAGCAGCTCGGGGAGCAGTTCTGTCTATGGCTACACCTTC.

V usage is TRBV5-4 and J usage is TRBJ1-2, with 8 bases identical to TRBD1. Trimming at V came to 0 bases and at J to 4 bases, leaving 2 bases not matched to a gene. The CDR3 has 14 amino acids. CDR1 SGHNT and CDR2 YYREEE come from the germline V gene (reference sequence). CDR3 nucleotides: TGTGCCAGCAGCTTGGACAGGGGGGCCTATGGCTACACCTTC. Translating gives CASSLDRGAYGYTF.

This sequence joins TRBV7-6 and TRBJ2-2; 8 bases match TRBD1. The CDR3 runs to 14 residues. Germline V gene data show CDR1 as SGHVS and CDR2 as FNYEAQ. V shed 9 bases and J 2 bases; nucleotides not matched to a gene: 5. DNA of the CDR3: TGTGCCAGTAAGGGACAGGACAACACCGGGGAGCTGTTTTTT. As protein: CASKGQDNTGELFF.

V usage is TRBV6-2 or TRBV6-3 and J usage is TRBJ2-3, with D possibly being TRBD1 (6 bases). The CDR3 extends over 17 amino acids. In germline, CDR1 is MNHEY, CDR2 SVGEGT. Trimming shortened V by 4 bases and J by 2 bases, and 19 bases separated the two germline ends. The CDR3 DNA is TGTGCCAGCAGTTCCTACTCCCAGGGGACCACCACAGATACGCAGTATTTT. Residues: CASSSYSQGTTTDTQYF.

V and J are TRBV18 and TRBJ1-5, with a tentative D call TRBD1 (5 bases). Trimming took 3 bases from V and 6 from J, leaving 18 bases between them. This CDR3 spans 16 amino acids. The germline gives CDR1 KGHSH, CDR2 LQKENI. CDR3 in DNA: TGTGCCAGCTCACCTGAGTCCCCAGGGTCCGCTCAGCCCCAGCATTTT. It specifies CASSPESPGSAQPQHF.

The chain recombines TRBV27 with TRBJ1-1; 8 nucleotides match TRBD1. J was trimmed by 3 bases and V by 4 bases; bases with no gene match: 7. This CDR3 comprises 15 residues. The germline CDR1 and CDR2 sequences are MNHEY and SMNVEV (reference sequence). CDR3 nucleotides: TGTGCCAGCAGTTCTACAGGGGGAGTAGACACTGAAGCTTTCTTT. It translates to CASSSTGGVDTEAFF.

The rearrangement uses TRBV7-9 and TRBJ1-2; D remains ambiguous. CDR3 length equals 14 residues. Trimming shortened V by 2 bases and J by 0 bases, and 7 bases separated the two germline ends. CDR1 and CDR2 (germline): SEHNR, FQNEAQ (reference sequence). CDR3: CASSLSGTNYGYTF. The CDR3, as DNA: TGTGCCAGCAGCTTAAGCGGGACTAACTATGGCTACACCTTC.